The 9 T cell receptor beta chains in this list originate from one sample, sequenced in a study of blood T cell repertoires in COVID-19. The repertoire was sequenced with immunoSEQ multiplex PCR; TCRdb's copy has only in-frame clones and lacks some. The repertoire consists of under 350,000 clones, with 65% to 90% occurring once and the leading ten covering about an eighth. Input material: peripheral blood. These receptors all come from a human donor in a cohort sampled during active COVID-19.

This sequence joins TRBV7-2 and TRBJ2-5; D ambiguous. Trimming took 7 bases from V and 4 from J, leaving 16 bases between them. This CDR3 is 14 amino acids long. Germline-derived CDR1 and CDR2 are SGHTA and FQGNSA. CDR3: CASKEVPSGETQYF. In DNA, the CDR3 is TGTGCCAGCAAAGAGGTCCCGTCGGGAGAGACCCAGTACTTC.

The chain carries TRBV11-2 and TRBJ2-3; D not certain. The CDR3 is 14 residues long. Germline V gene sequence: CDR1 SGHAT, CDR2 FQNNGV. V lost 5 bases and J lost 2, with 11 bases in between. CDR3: CASSQLLVTDTQYF. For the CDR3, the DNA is TGTGCCAGCAGCCAACTACTTGTCACAGATACGCAGTATTTT.

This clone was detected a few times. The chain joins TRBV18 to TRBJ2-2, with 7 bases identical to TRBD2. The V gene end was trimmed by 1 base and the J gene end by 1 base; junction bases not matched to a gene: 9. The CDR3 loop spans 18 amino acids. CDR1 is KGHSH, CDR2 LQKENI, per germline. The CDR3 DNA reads TGTGCCAGCTCACCACGGATACTAGCGCGAGAGAACACCGGGGAGCTGTTTTTT. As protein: CASSPRILARENTGELFF.

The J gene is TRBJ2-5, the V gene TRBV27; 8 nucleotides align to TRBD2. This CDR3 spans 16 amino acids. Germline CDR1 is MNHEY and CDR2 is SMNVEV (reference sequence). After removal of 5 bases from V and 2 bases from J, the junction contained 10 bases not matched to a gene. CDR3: CASSDKRGRTQETQYF. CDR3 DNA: TGTGCCAGCAGTGACAAACGCGGGAGGACTCAAGAGACCCAGTACTTC.

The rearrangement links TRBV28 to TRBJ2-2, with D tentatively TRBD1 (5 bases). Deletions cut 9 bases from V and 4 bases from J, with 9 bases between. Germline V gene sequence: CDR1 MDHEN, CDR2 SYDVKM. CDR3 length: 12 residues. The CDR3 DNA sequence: TGTGCCAGTCGACAGTTCACCGGGGAGCTGTTTTTT. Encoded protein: CASRQFTGELFF.

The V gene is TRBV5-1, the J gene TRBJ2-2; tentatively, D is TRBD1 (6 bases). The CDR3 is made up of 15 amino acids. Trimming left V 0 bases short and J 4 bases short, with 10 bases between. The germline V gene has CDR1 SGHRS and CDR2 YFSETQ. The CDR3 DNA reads TGCGCCAGCAGCTTGGGCGACAGGAGCACCGGGGAGCTGTTTTTT. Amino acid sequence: CASSLGDRSTGELFF.

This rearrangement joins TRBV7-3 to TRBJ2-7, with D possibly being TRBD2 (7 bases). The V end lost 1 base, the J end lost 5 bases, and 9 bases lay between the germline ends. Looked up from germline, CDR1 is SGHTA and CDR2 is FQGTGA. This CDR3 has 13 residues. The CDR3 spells CASSLIGGDEQYF. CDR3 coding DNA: TGTGCCAGCAGCTTAATAGGGGGGGACGAGCAGTACTTC.

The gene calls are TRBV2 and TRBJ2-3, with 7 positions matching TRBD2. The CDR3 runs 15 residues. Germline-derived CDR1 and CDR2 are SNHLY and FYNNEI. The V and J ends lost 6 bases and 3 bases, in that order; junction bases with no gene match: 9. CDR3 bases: TGTGCCAGCAGAAATCTAGCGGAAACTACAGATACGCAGTATTTT. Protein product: CASRNLAETTDTQYF.

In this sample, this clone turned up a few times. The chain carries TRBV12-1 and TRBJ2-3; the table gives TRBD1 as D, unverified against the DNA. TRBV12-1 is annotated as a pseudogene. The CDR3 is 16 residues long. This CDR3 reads CASSFVTRAATDTQYF. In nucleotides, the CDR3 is TGTGCCAGCAGCTTTGTTACCAGGGCGGCGACAGATACGCAGTATTTT.